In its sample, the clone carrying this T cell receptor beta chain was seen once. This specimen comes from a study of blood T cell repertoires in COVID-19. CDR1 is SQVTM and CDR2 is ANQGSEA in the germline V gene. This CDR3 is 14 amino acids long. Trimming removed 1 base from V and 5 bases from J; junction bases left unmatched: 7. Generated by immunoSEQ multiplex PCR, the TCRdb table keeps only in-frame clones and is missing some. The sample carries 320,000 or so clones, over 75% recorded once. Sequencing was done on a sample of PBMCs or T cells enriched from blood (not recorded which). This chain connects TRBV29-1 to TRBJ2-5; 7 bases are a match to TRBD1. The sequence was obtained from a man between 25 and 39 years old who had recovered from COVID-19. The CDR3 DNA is TGCAGCGTTGAAGGGGCAAGGGGGCCGGAGACCCAGTACTTC. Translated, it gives CSVEGARGPETQYF.